Sequencing of this T cell receptor (beta chain) was carried out in a study of T-cell reconstitution after alpha-beta-depleted transplantation in children (dated by TCRdb to the mid-2010s). Concerning the study at large: Using TCR repertoire profiling, the study quantitatively followed how T-cell immune reconstitution unfolded in children after TCRalphabeta/CD19-depleted allogeneic hematopoietic cell transplantation.

In the case of this clonotype: Its recognized antigen is unknown. No quality values exist for individual bases; no much larger clone is one base distant.

The library was obtained by PCR. TCRdb names Illumina HiSeq 2500 as the instrument used. TCR library preparation used molecular barcoding, with unique molecular identifiers applied to normalize quantification of the TCRbeta repertoire. TCRdb applied fastp at Q25 and MiXCR to the public reads, then kept only in-frame beta chains. A single entry per CDR3 protein holds the most common genes and DNA from its merged rows. The sample profile shows roughly 350,000 distinct CDR3 sequences; 10% of them were found once. The top ten clones comprise around 2.3% of the sample. The germline V gene specifies SGHDT as CDR1 and YYEEEE as CDR2. V is shortened by 0 bases, J by 0 bases, and the region joining them spans 7 bases. Reading from cysteine to phenylalanine, the CDR3 counts 14 amino acids. Only the CDR3 region is kept as DNA, spanning 42 bases read in frame from base 1.

Recombination joined TRBV5-6 with TRBJ2-7, with the identity of the D gene unclear. This sequence was found in a human donor who donated a stem cell graft to a child with acute lymphoblastic leukemia. The sequencing used PBMCs from the stem cell graft donor, collected from the stem cell graft. The nucleotides are TGTGCCAGCAGCTTGGCCAGCAACTCCTACGAGCAGTACTTC. Translated, this is CASSLASNSYEQYF.